The rows below give T cell receptor beta chains drawn from one sample of a study of cytomegalovirus exposure and HLA in healthy donors. Data came from immunoSEQ multiplex PCR; TCRdb stores just in-frame clones and leaves some out. The table lists about 74,000 clones. Sequences were obtained from PBMCs. Receptor source: a female donor in good health and CMV-seropositive. Each CDR3 is given with its conserved first and last residue. D genes are given only for firm matches. A clone size is listed for some rows: how often the clone was seen (once, few, many), or a class if it is expanded.

clone_size j_call d_call v_call cdr3_aa cdr3_nt
- TRBJ2-3 TRBD1 TRBV7-9 CASSPRGDTQYF TGTGCCAGCAGCCCCAGGGGGGATACGCAGTATTTT
- TRBJ2-2 TRBD2 TRBV7-8 CASSLGLAGGTNTGELFF TGTGCCAGCAGCTTAGGACTAGCGGGAGGCACGAACACCGGGGAGCTGTTTTTT
- TRBJ1-2 - TRBV28 CASSIRQFDYGYTF TGTGCCAGCAGTATAAGACAGTTTGACTATGGCTACACCTTC
- TRBJ2-1 TRBD1 TRBV29-1 CSVLLGQAEQFF TGCAGCGTTCTCCTTGGACAGGCTGAGCAGTTCTTC
- TRBJ2-7 TRBD1 TRBV27 CASSPGTGVYEQYF TGTGCCAGCAGCCCCGGGACAGGGGTCTACGAGCAGTACTTC
- TRBJ2-1 TRBD2 TRBV5-6 CASRPGLAVSSYNEQFF TGTGCCAGCAGGCCCGGACTAGCGGTCAGCTCCTACAATGAGCAGTTCTTC
- TRBJ1-1 TRBD1 TRBV9 CASSVQTGGTEDFF TGTGCCAGCAGCGTACAAACAGGGGGAACTGAAGATTTCTTT
- TRBJ2-3 - TRBV5-6 CASSQFSWGDRSTDTQYF TGTGCCAGCAGCCAGTTTTCTTGGGGGGACAGAAGTACAGATACGCAGTATTTT
- TRBJ1-6 TRBD1 TRBV6-6 CASRSGTENSPLHF TGTGCCAGCAGGTCCGGGACAGAGAATTCACCCCTCCACTTT
- TRBJ1-2 - TRBV18 CASSPPFPGVNYGYTF TGTGCCAGCTCACCACCGTTTCCGGGAGTTAACTATGGCTACACCTTC
- TRBJ2-1 - TRBV14 CASSQADFHNEQFF TGTGCCAGCAGCCAGGCCGACTTTCACAATGAGCAGTTCTTC
- TRBJ1-2 - TRBV6-5 CASSPRAGGYTF TGTGCCAGCAGCCCCAGGGCGGGGGGCTACACCTTC
- TRBJ1-1 TRBD1 TRBV4-3 CASTEAGTGDTEAFF TGCGCCAGCACCGAAGCCGGGACAGGGGACACTGAAGCTTTCTTT
- TRBJ1-2 - TRBV14 CASSPGRTVGRYTF TGTGCCAGCAGCCCGGGTAGGACAGTTGGCCGCTACACCTTC
- TRBJ1-2 - TRBV5-8 CASSQHTIYGYTF TGTGCCAGCAGCCAGCACACTATCTATGGCTACACCTTC
- TRBJ2-2 TRBD2 TRBV29-1 CSSIAGAGRELFF TGCAGCAGTATAGCGGGGGCCGGGAGGGAGCTGTTTTTT
- TRBJ2-1 TRBD2 TRBV4-1 CASSPGGGRYYNEQFF TGCGCCAGCAGCCCCGGGGGGGGCAGGTACTACAATGAGCAGTTCTTC
- TRBJ2-1 TRBD2 TRBV30 CAWSLWASGSYEQFF TGTGCCTGGAGTCTTTGGGCTAGCGGGAGTTATGAGCAGTTCTTC
- TRBJ2-5 TRBD2 TRBV19 CASSTRGAPEKTQYF TGTGCCAGTAGTACGCGGGGGGCCCCCGAAAAGACCCAGTACTTC
- TRBJ2-5 TRBD2 TRBV19 CATRLAGGLETQYF TGTGCCACCCGACTAGCGGGGGGGCTAGAGACCCAGTACTTC
- TRBJ2-1 TRBD2 TRBV4-3 CASSPGTSGSGEFF TGCGCCAGCAGCCCTGGGACTAGCGGGAGTGGGGAGTTCTTC
- TRBJ2-3 - TRBV4-1 CASSPRERPSTDTQYF TGCGCCAGCAGCCCTCGGGAGCGGCCTAGCACAGATACGCAGTATTTT
- TRBJ2-7 TRBD1 TRBV5-1 CASTLTGSYEQYF TGCGCCAGCACCCTGACAGGGTCCTACGAGCAGTACTTC
- TRBJ2-7 - TRBV6-5 CASSSRQSSYEQYF TGTGCCAGCAGCTCGCGGCAGAGCTCCTACGAGCAGTACTTC
- TRBJ1-3 TRBD1 TRBV29-1 CSVQGAGNTIYF TGCAGCGTGCAGGGGGCTGGAAACACCATATATTTT
- TRBJ2-4 TRBD1 TRBV15 CATSRAGTAVLGKNIQYF TGTGCCACCAGCAGGGCCGGGACAGCGGTTCTAGGCAAAAACATTCAGTACTTC
- TRBJ2-3 TRBD2 TRBV7-2 CASSKGLAGGVDTQYF TGTGCCAGCAGCAAGGGACTAGCGGGAGGGGTAGATACGCAGTATTTT
- TRBJ1-4 - TRBV12-1 CASSFAVPEWVERTNEKLFF TGTGCCAGCAGCTTTGCGGTGCCTGAATGGGTGGAGAGGACTAATGAAAAACTGTTTTTT
- TRBJ2-1 - TRBV27 CASSRGSSYNEQFF TGTGCCAGCAGCCGAGGGAGCTCCTACAATGAGCAGTTCTTC
- TRBJ2-1 TRBD2 TRBV7-9 CASEFASGREGVNEQFF TGTGCCAGCGAGTTCGCCTCAGGGCGGGAGGGGGTCAATGAGCAGTTCTTC
- TRBJ2-7 - TRBV7-2 CASSSRGAEEQYF TGTGCCAGCAGCTCCAGGGGGGCGGAAGAGCAGTACTTC
- TRBJ1-5 TRBD1 TRBV18 CASSTRSGQVGQPQHF TGTGCCAGCTCAACGCGATCGGGACAGGTCGGACAGCCCCAGCATTTT
- TRBJ1-1 TRBD1 TRBV19 CASSMTGARTEAFF TGTGCCAGTAGTATGACAGGGGCGCGCACTGAAGCTTTCTTT
- TRBJ2-7 TRBD2 TRBV30 CAWSVRAGGRGLYEQYF TGTGCCTGGAGTGTACGAGCGGGGGGGCGGGGACTCTACGAGCAGTACTTC
- TRBJ2-1 - TRBV28 CASSWVRTVYNEQFF TGTGCCAGCAGCTGGGTCCGGACAGTCTACAATGAGCAGTTCTTC
- TRBJ1-1 - TRBV18 CASSPYGAGSRTEAFF TGTGCCAGCTCACCATACGGGGCGGGGTCTCGAACTGAAGCTTTCTTT
- TRBJ2-7 TRBD2 TRBV5-1 CASSAGLAGPYEQYF TGCGCCAGCAGCGCGGGACTAGCGGGACCCTACGAGCAGTACTTC
- TRBJ2-2 TRBD1 TRBV5-1 CASSWTGVNGELFF TGCGCCAGCAGCTGGACAGGGGTGAACGGGGAGCTGTTTTTT
- TRBJ2-1 - TRBV2 CASRDLGEQFF TGTGCCAGCAGGGATCTAGGAGAGCAGTTCTTC
- TRBJ2-3 - TRBV2 CASSELGGGTDTQYF TGTGCCAGCAGTGAACTGGGGGGAGGCACAGATACGCAGTATTTT
- TRBJ2-7 TRBD1 TRBV11-2 CASSLPGTASYEQYF TGTGCCAGCAGCCTACCCGGGACAGCCTCCTACGAGCAGTACTTC
medium-sized TRBJ1-1 - TRBV6-5 CASSYSGWTEAFF TGTGCCAGCAGTTACTCCGGATGGACAGAAGCTTTCTTT
- TRBJ2-7 TRBD1 TRBV18 CASSPSTGPTYEQYF TGTGCCAGCTCACCCTCGACAGGGCCTACCTACGAGCAGTACTTC
- TRBJ1-1 - TRBV5-1 CASSSNMNTEAFF TGCGCCAGCAGCTCCAACATGAACACTGAAGCTTTCTTT
- TRBJ2-5 - TRBV5-1 CASSSQGLETQYF TGCGCCAGCAGCTCGCAGGGTCTGGAGACCCAGTACTTC
- TRBJ2-7 - TRBV7-8 CASSSQRVAAYEQYF TGTGCCAGCAGCTCGCAAAGGGTAGCGGCCTACGAGCAGTACTTC
- TRBJ2-1 - TRBV5-4 CASSLDYEQFF TGTGCCAGCAGCTTGGACTATGAGCAGTTCTTC
- TRBJ2-1 TRBD2 TRBV18 CASSPNVPSGNYNEQFF TGTGCCAGCTCCCCTAACGTCCCTAGCGGAAACTACAATGAGCAGTTCTTC
- TRBJ2-2 TRBD1 TRBV6-6 CASRTGTNTGELFF TGTGCCAGCCGGACAGGGACGAACACCGGGGAGCTGTTTTTT
- TRBJ2-2 - TRBV29-1 CSAGGGPNTGELFF TGCAGCGCTGGGGGCGGACCGAACACCGGGGAGCTGTTTTTT
- TRBJ2-3 TRBD1 TRBV6-1 CASTSGGWDTQYF TGTGCCAGCACCTCAGGGGGATGGGATACGCAGTATTTT
- TRBJ2-3 - TRBV28 CASSSGALGQYF TGTGCCAGCAGTTCAGGGGCTTTGGGGCAGTATTTT
- TRBJ2-7 - TRBV7-2 CASSPGPGRGSYEQYF TGTGCCAGCAGCCCTGGCCCCGGGCGGGGCTCCTACGAGCAGTACTTC
- TRBJ2-3 TRBD2 TRBV7-9 CASSWEGNTDTQYF TGTGCCAGCAGCTGGGAGGGGAACACAGATACGCAGTATTTT
- TRBJ2-7 TRBD2 TRBV29-1 CSVPSGRYRGEQYF TGCAGCGTCCCTAGCGGGAGGTACCGAGGGGAGCAGTACTTC
- TRBJ2-2 - TRBV4-3 CASSQTTGTGELFF TGCGCCAGCAGCCAAACTACTGGCACCGGGGAGCTGTTTTTT
- TRBJ2-3 TRBD2 TRBV7-3 CASSLTSGRATDTQYF TGTGCCAGCAGCTTGACTAGCGGGAGGGCGACAGATACGCAGTATTTT